Described below is a single T cell receptor beta chain sequence and its context. Which antigen it targets is not known. No base qualities exist here, and no much larger clone lies one base off it. V is trimmed back by 5 bases and J by 3 bases, and the junction contains 7 bases that no gene match accounts for. The CDR3, cysteine through phenylalanine, is 16 amino acids long. The retained sequence is limited to the CDR3, 48 bases, with the frame set at the first base. CDR1 is given as MNHEY and CDR2 as SMNVEV, both from the germline V gene (reference sequence). This entry belongs to a study of early T cells in non-severe SARS-CoV-2 infection (dated by TCRdb to the early 2020s). Describing the broader study: TCR sequencing used bulk RNA from unsorted whole blood, so alpha and beta chains could not be paired.

A case-control design nested within a healthcare worker cohort in London, UK, was used, with weekly nasopharyngeal swab PCR tests and blood sampling performed. Between 23 and 31 March 2020, the week of the UK lockdown, healthcare workers were enrolled and then followed up weekly for as long as 16 weeks. The full study reports these points: VDJdb matching was skewed toward anti-spike CD8 responses and likely underestimated virus-specific expansions by missing private and CD4 specificities.

The library relied on 5' RACE. Sequencing instrument: NextSeq 500. Unique molecular identifiers were attached to individual cDNA molecules in the TCR library protocol so that sequencing error and PCR bias could be corrected. Sequencing covered both TCR alpha and beta chains, and within each sample the abundances of alpha and beta sequences were tightly co-correlated. As for the original processing: V gene, J gene and CDR3 annotation of TCR sequences was performed with Decombinator V4. Expanded TCRs were defined as changing significantly between any two time points under a Poisson model with p below 0.0001. TCR abundances were normalised to the total number of TCRs sequenced per sample and were expressed as counts per million. MAIT TCRs were defined by TRAV1-2 paired with TRAJ12, TRAJ20 or TRAJ33, and iNKT TCRs by TRAV10 paired with TRAJ18. VDJdb, accessed on 1 November 2021, was searched for TCRs annotated for CMV, EBV and SARS-CoV-2, and TCRs annotated for more than one antigen were excluded. The public reads were reprocessed in TCRdb via fastp at Q25 and MiXCR, keeping in-frame beta chains. Every CDR3 protein is listed once, alongside the most common genes and DNA of its rows. What appears here as the V and J calls and clone size reflects TCRdb's work, not the paper's. This sample is represented by about 70,000 distinct CDR3 sequences; roughly 15% of them were singletons. Roughly 4.3% of the sample comes from the top ten.

This sample comprised whole blood, obtained at baseline. The clonotype comes from an adult who was a healthcare worker with PCR-confirmed SARS-CoV-2 infection or an uninfected control (not recorded which). The rearranged chain carries TRBV27 and TRBJ2-3; the central 11 bases match TRBD2. The nucleotide sequence is given as TGTGCCAGCAGTCTTCGGACTAGCGGGTTTACAGATACGCAGTATTTT. It specifies CASSLRTSGFTDTQYF.